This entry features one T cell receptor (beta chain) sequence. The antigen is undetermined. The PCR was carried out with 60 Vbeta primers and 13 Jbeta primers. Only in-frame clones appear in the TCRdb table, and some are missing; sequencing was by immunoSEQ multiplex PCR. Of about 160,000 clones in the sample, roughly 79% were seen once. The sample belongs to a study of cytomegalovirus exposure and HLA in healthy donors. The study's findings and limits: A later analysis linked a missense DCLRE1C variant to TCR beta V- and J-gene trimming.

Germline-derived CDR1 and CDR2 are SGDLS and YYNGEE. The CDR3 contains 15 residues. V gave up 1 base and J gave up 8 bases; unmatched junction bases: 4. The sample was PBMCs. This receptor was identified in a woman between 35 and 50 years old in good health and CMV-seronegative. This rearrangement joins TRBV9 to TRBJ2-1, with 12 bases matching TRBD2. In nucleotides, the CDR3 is TGTGCCAGCAGCGTATCTAGCGGGAGGGAACATGAGCAGTTCTTC. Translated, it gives CASSVSSGREHEQFF. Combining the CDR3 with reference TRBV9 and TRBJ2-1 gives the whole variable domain DSGVTQTPKHLITATGQRVTLRCSPRSGDLSVYWYQQSLDQGLQFLIQYYNGEERAKGNILERFSAQQFPDLHSELNLSSLELGDSALYFCASSVSSGREHEQFFGPGTRLTVL.